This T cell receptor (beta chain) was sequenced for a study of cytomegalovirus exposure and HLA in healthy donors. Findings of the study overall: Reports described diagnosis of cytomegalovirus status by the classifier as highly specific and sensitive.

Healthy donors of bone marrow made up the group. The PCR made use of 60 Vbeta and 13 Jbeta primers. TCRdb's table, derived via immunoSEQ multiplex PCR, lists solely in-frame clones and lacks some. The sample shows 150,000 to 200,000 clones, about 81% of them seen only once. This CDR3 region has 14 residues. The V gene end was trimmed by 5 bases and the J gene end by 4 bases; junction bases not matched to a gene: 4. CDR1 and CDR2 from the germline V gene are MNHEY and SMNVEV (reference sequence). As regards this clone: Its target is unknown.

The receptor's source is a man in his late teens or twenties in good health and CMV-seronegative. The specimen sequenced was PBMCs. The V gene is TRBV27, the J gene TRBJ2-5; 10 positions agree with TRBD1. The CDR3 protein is CASSADRGLETQYF. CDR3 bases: TGTGCCAGCAGTGCAGACAGGGGGCTAGAGACCCAGTACTTC.